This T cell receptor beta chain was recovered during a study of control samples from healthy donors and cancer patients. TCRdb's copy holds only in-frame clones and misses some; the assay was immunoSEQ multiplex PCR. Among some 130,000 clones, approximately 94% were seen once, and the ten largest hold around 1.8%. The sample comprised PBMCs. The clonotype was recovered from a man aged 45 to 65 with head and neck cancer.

CDR3 sequence reads: CASSHVGQKITSTEAFF. The DNA of the CDR3 is TGTGCCAGCAGCCACGTCGGACAGAAAATTACAAGCACTGAAGCTTTCTTT. The V call is TRBV11-2, the J call TRBJ1-1, with a weak D call TRBD1 (6 bases). Trimming removed 5 bases from V and 4 bases from J, with 23 bases in between. The germline V gene encodes CDR1 SGHAT and CDR2 FQNNGV. CDR3 size: 17 residues.